This section outlines one TCR beta chain sequence together with its context. Its antigen is not identified. This entry belongs to a study of T cells in localized non-small cell lung cancer. Overall study findings and caveats: Among the top 100 tumor clones, a median around 62 appeared in adjacent lung. Uninvolved neighboring lung showed the greatest T cell clonality, exceeding tumor.

The CDR3 runs 19 residues. Per the germline V gene, CDR1 is SGHKS and CDR2 is YYEKEE (reference sequence). Trimming cost V 4 bases and J 4 bases; bases outside gene matches: 18. The table came from immunoSEQ multiplex PCR; TCRdb's copy has only in-frame clones and leaves some out. Among 23,000 or so clones, about nine tenths were seen once, and the ten largest hold about 1%. V and J are TRBV5-5 and TRBJ2-2, with 8 bases lining up with TRBD1. The clonotype was recovered from a woman aged 35 to 70 with stage I lung adenocarcinoma. The specimen was peripheral blood, collected before any cancer treatment. CDR3 amino acids: CASSDHLLRQGISTGELFF. The CDR3 DNA is TGTGCCAGCAGCGATCACCTTCTTCGACAGGGGATAAGCACCGGGGAGCTGTTTTTT.